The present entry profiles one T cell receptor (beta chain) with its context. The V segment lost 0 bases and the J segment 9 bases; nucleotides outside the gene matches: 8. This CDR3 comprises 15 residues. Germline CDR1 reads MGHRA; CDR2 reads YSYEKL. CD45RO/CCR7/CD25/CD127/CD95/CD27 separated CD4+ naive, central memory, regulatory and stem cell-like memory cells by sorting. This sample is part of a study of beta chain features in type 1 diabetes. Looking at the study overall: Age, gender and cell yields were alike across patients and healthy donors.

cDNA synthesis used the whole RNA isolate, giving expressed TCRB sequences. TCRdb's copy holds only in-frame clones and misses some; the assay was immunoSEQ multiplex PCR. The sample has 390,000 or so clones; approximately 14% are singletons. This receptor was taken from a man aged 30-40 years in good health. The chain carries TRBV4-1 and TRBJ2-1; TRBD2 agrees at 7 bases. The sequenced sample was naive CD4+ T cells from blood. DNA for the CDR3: TGCGCCAGCAGCCAAGATCGAGAAGGGAGGGGTGAGCAGTTCTTC. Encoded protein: CASSQDREGRGEQFF.